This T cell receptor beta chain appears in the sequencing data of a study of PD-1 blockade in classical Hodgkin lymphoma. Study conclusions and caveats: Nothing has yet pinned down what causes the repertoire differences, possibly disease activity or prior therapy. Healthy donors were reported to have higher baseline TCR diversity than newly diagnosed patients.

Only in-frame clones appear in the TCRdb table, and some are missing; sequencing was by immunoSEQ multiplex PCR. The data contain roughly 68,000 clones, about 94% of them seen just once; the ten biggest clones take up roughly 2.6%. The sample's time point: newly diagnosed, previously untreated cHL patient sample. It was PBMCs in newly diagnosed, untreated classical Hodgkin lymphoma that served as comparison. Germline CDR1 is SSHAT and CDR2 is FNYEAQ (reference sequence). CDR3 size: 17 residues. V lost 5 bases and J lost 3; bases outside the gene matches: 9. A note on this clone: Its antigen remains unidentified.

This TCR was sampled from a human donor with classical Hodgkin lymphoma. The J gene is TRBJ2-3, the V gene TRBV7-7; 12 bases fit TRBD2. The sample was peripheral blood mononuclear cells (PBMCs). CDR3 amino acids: CASSPRASGGATDTQYF. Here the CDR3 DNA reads TGTGCCAGCAGCCCTAGAGCTAGCGGGGGGGCGACAGATACGCAGTATTTT.